Listed here are 22 T cell receptor beta chains from one sample, sequenced in a study of OX40 agonist ivuxolimab in advanced cancers. Some clones are missing from TCRdb's copy, which holds only in-frame ones; the method was immunoSEQ multiplex PCR. The repertoire includes fewer than 15,000 clones, roughly 80% of them detected once, and over 35% sits in the top ten. This material consisted of CD4+ or CD8+ T cells sorted from blood, taken in a trial of the OX40 agonist ivuxolimab. These receptors were taken from an adult with an advanced solid tumor such as melanoma, head and neck, liver or kidney cancer.

V usage is TRBV7-6 and J usage is TRBJ2-5; D call uncertain. The CDR3 is 14 amino acids. Germline V gene data show CDR1 as SGHVS and CDR2 as FNYEAQ. The V gene lost 0 bases and the J gene lost 1 base, with 6 bases spanning the gap. CDR3 protein: CASSLAPVQETQYF. The CDR3 nucleotides are TGTGCCAGCAGCTTAGCGCCGGTCCAAGAGACCCAGTACTTC.

The chain combines TRBV29-1 with TRBJ1-2, with D unclear. Germline lookup yields CDR1 SQVTM and CDR2 ANQGSEA. There are 16 residues in the CDR3. Trimming cost V 1 base and J 3 bases, with 18 bases left between them. In nucleotides, the CDR3 is TGCAGCGTTGAAGGATCGCTGGCAGGAGGTCACTATGGCTACACCTTC. Its protein product is CSVEGSLAGGHYGYTF.

The rearrangement links TRBV10-3 to TRBJ2-3, with TRBD2 matching over 12 bases. Losses at the gene ends were 7 bases for V and 7 bases for J; bases not matched to a gene: 18. The CDR3 totals 18 residues. In germline, CDR1 is ENHRY, CDR2 SYGVKD. In DNA, the CDR3 is TGTGCCATCACCGACCCCCGGATGCTAGCGGGAGGGTTGTATACGCAGTATTTT. It encodes CAITDPRMLAGGLYTQYF.

The chain has TRBV19 and TRBJ2-7, with 12 bases matching TRBD2. Per the germline V gene, CDR1 is LNHDA and CDR2 is SQIVND (reference sequence). There are 20 residues in the CDR3. With 10 bases clipped from V and 0 bases from J, the junction kept 22 bases outside the gene matches. The CDR3 sequence is CATHYRPPIETSGSSYEQYF. The CDR3 DNA follows: TGTGCCACCCACTACCGCCCTCCTATAGAGACTAGCGGGAGCTCCTACGAGCAGTACTTC.

V gene TRBV7-6 combines with J gene TRBJ2-5; TRBD2 aligns across 12 bases. Germline assignment: CDR1 SGHVS and CDR2 FNYEAQ. The CDR3 totals 16 residues. V shed 3 bases and J 1 base; nucleotides not matched to a gene: 3. Here the CDR3 reads CASSFGTSGSQETQYF. CDR3 DNA sequence: TGTGCCAGCAGCTTCGGGACTAGCGGGTCCCAAGAGACCCAGTACTTC.

The chain links TRBV7-2 to TRBJ1-5; D gene unclear. The CDR3 runs 15 residues. Per the germline V gene, CDR1 is SGHTA and CDR2 is FQGNSA. Trimming left V 5 bases short and J 1 base short, with 12 bases between. This chain's CDR3 is CASSLPGGSNQPQHF. In nucleotides, the CDR3 is TGTGCCAGCAGCCTCCCGGGAGGAAGCAATCAGCCCCAGCATTTT.

DNA for the CDR3: TGTGCCAGCAGCCCTTCTACGGGGGGAGGCGTCAATGAGCAGTTCTTC. This translates into CASSPSTGGGVNEQFF. The chain links TRBV7-9 to TRBJ2-1; 7 bases agree with TRBD2. Unmatched junction bases numbered 13, after V lost 5 bases and J lost 6 bases. Per germline, CDR1 SEHNR and CDR2 FQNEAQ (reference sequence). The CDR3 sequence is 16 residues long.

V and J are TRBV14 and TRBJ2-1, with 9 bases identical to TRBD2. CDR3 length equals 17 residues. From germline, CDR1 is SGHDN and CDR2 FVKESK. The V gene end was trimmed by 0 bases and the J gene end by 8 bases; junction bases not matched to a gene: 11. In DNA form, the CDR3 reads TGTGCCAGCAGCCAAGATTCGCGGGGGGGCCCCCTGGATGAGCAGTTCTTC. Its translation is CASSQDSRGGPLDEQFF.

V is TRBV28 and J is TRBJ1-5, with no clear D. CDR3 size: 15 residues. Deletions cut 7 bases from V and 0 bases from J, with 13 bases between. Per germline, CDR1 MDHEN and CDR2 SYDVKM. CDR3 loop: CASTRVTNSNQPQHF. The CDR3 DNA sequence: TGTGCCAGCACGAGGGTGACAAATAGCAATCAGCCCCAGCATTTT.

The V call is TRBV7-6, the J call TRBJ2-7; perhaps TRBD2 as D (6 bases). Germline values: CDR1 SGHVS, CDR2 FNYEAQ. This CDR3 is built from 12 residues. Trimming stripped 5 bases from V and 5 bases from J, with 10 bases between. The CDR3 region has the DNA TGTGCCAGCAGCGGTACTAGCAACGAGCAGTACTTC. It is translated as CASSGTSNEQYF.

V gene TRBV2 combines with J gene TRBJ2-7, with D perhaps given as TRBD1 or TRBD2 (5 bases each). The CDR3 covers 15 residues. Germline-derived CDR1 and CDR2 are SNHLY and FYNNEI. Trimming removed 10 bases at V and 2 bases at J, with 21 bases between. CDR3 nucleotides: TGTGCCACCTCTCACCGGGACGTCGGGACCTACGAGCAGTACTTC. Protein sequence: CATSHRDVGTYEQYF.

The gene calls are TRBV6-5 and TRBJ2-1; no reliable D call. CDR3 length: 12 amino acids. With 6 bases removed from V and 4 bases from J, the gap between germline ends came to 7 bases. Germline lookup yields CDR1 MNHEY and CDR2 SVGAGI. This CDR3 reads CASSSPYNEQFF. CDR3 nucleotide sequence: TGTGCCAGCAGCAGTCCGTACAATGAGCAGTTCTTC.

This chain uses TRBV7-8 with TRBJ2-5, with 8 positions matching TRBD2. The V and J ends lost 5 bases and 5 bases, in that order; junction bases with no gene match: 10. Per the germline V gene, CDR1 is SGHVS and CDR2 is FQNEAQ. The CDR3 loop spans 15 amino acids. Here the CDR3 DNA reads TGTGCCAGCAGCCCCCGCCGGGAGGGCCGGGAGACCCAGTACTTC. This codes for CASSPRREGRETQYF.

The chain is built from TRBV6-6 and TRBJ2-3, with D unresolved. Per the germline V gene, CDR1 is MNHNY and CDR2 is SVGAGI (reference sequence). The CDR3 covers 14 residues. V was shortened by 0 bases and J by 1 base, with 5 bases between the two germline ends. For the CDR3, the DNA is TGTGCCAGCAGTTACTCTCCCCGCACAGATACGCAGTATTTT. Its protein product is CASSYSPRTDTQYF.

This chain's CDR3 is CASSYFSGQGGTEAFF. In nucleotides, the CDR3 is TGTGCCAGCAGTTACTTCTCCGGACAGGGGGGCACTGAAGCTTTCTTT. The rearrangement links TRBV6-5 to TRBJ1-1, with TRBD1 matching 10 bases. V was pared by 1 base and J by 4 bases, with 6 bases of the junction left unmatched. Germline V gene data show CDR1 as MNHEY and CDR2 as SVGAGI. This CDR3 has 16 residues.

J is TRBJ2-7 and V is TRBV4-2, with D maybe TRBD1 (6 bases). There are 15 residues in the CDR3. V lost 0 bases, J lost 4 bases, and 13 bases lay in between. Germline loops: CDR1 LGHNA, CDR2 YNFKEQ. CDR3 bases: TGTGCCAGCAGCCAAGATAGGGGCAGGGGTTACGAGCAGTACTTC. Protein: CASSQDRGRGYEQYF.

V is TRBV9 and J is TRBJ2-5; D is possibly TRBD1 or TRBD2 (6 bases each). Trimming took off 3 bases at V and 1 base at J, with 13 bases between the two ends. The CDR3 runs to 15 residues. Germline V gene sequence: CDR1 SGDLS, CDR2 YYNGEE. Here the CDR3 DNA reads TGTGCCAGCAGCGCCCCCGGGGGCCTCCAAGAGACCCAGTACTTC. Encoded protein: CASSAPGGLQETQYF. Full variable domain (remainder filled in from reference TRBV9 and TRBJ2-5): DSGVTQTPKHLITATGQRVTLRCSPRSGDLSVYWYQQSLDQGLQFLIQYYNGEERAKGNILERFSAQQFPDLHSELNLSSLELGDSALYFCASSAPGGLQETQYFGPGTRLLVL.

The chain combines TRBV19 with TRBJ2-2; D is tentatively TRBD1 or TRBD2 (5 bases each). This CDR3 is built from 13 residues. Trimming stripped 3 bases from V and 6 bases from J, with 8 bases between. Germline V gene sequence: CDR1 LNHDA, CDR2 SQIVND (reference sequence). The CDR3 nucleotides read TGTGCCAGTAGTATTGGGGGATCCGGGGAGCTGTTTTTT. Encoded protein: CASSIGGSGELFF.

The CDR3 coding sequence is TGTGCCAGCAGCTTAGAGGGGGGGACTACAGATACGCAGTATTTT. It translates to CASSLEGGTTDTQYF. The chain employs TRBV7-9 and TRBJ2-3; possible D gene TRBD2, 7 bases. Germline V CDR1 and CDR2: SEHNR, FQNEAQ (reference sequence). V was shortened by 1 base and J by 3 bases, with 11 bases between the two germline ends. The CDR3 loop spans 15 amino acids.

The chain has TRBV6-6 and TRBJ2-3; D remains unclear. The CDR3 totals 13 residues. From germline, CDR1 is MNHNY and CDR2 SVGAGI (reference sequence). The V gene lost 0 bases and the J gene lost 4 bases, with 5 bases spanning the gap. The CDR3 DNA follows: TGTGCCAGCAGTTACTCGACTGCAGATACGCAGTATTTT. Its translation: CASSYSTADTQYF.

This clone was seen a single time. The chain uses TRBV9 and TRBJ2-2; tentative D call: TRBD2 (5 bases). Trimming removed 4 bases from V and 5 bases from J, with 6 bases in between. The length of the CDR3 is 12 residues. Germline CDR1 is SGDLS and CDR2 is YYNGEE. The CDR3 loop reads CASSRRTGELFF. In DNA form, the CDR3 reads TGTGCCAGCAGCCGGAGGACCGGGGAGCTGTTTTTT.

The rearrangement links TRBV7-2 to TRBJ1-1; D gene unclear. Germline CDR1 and CDR2: SGHTA and FQGNSA. Between the trimmed V and J ends, which lost 1 base and 2 bases, there was a span of 8 bases. CDR3 size: 14 residues. CDR3 protein: CASSLEEGNTEAFF. CDR3 coding DNA: TGTGCCAGCAGCTTAGAAGAGGGAAACACTGAAGCTTTCTTT.